These 10 T cell receptor beta chains share one sample of origin, sequenced in a study of molecular identifiers for immune sequencing clone quantification. TCRdb fed the PCR reads into MiXCR, producing one record per CDR3 protein. Of nearly 650,000 distinct CDR3 sequences listed, 25% are singletons. Sequenced sample: naive CD8+ T cells from blood, with Jurkat cell RNA spiked in. Stated subset: FACS-sorted CD8+CD4-CCR7+CD45RA+ naive T cells. The source is a human donor in good health. Some libraries in this study had Jurkat cell RNA spiked in.

This clonotype appeared many times. In DNA form, the CDR3 reads TGCAGTGCCACGGTGGACACCGGGGAGCTGTTTTTT. This sequence encodes CSATVDTGELFF. This sequence joins TRBV20-1 and TRBJ2-2; D not resolved. Trimming cost V 6 bases and J 3 bases, with 8 bases left between them. The germline V gene has CDR1 DFQATT and CDR2 SNEGSKA (reference sequence). The CDR3 totals 12 residues.

This clonotype appeared a few times. The V call is TRBV7-8, the J call TRBJ2-1; 10 bases match TRBD2. The CDR3 spans 16 residues. Germline-derived CDR1 and CDR2 are SGHVS and FQNEAQ. After removal of 2 bases from V and 7 bases from J, the junction contained 8 bases not matched to a gene. CDR3 amino acids: CASSLWPGLATNEQFF. As DNA, the CDR3 is TGTGCCAGCAGCTTATGGCCGGGACTAGCGACGAATGAGCAGTTCTTC.

The table lists this clonotype with many counts. The chain links TRBV7-9 to TRBJ2-7; 7 nucleotides line up with TRBD2. J lost 5 bases, V lost 5 bases, and 9 bases had no gene match. The germline V gene has CDR1 SEHNR and CDR2 FQNEAQ (reference sequence). The CDR3 contains 14 residues. DNA of the CDR3: TGTGCCAGCAGCCCATGGGTCGGGACTAACGAGCAGTACTTC. Translating gives CASSPWVGTNEQYF.

This clonotype was seen at least ten times. The chain employs TRBV12-3 or TRBV12-4 and TRBJ2-7; TRBD1 matches 11 bases. Germline trimming cut 6 bases from V and 4 bases from J; bases unmatched to any gene: 5. This CDR3 spans 14 amino acids. The CDR3 sequence is CASRVGQGDYEQYF. CDR3 bases: TGTGCCAGCAGGGTGGGACAGGGGGATTACGAGCAGTACTTC.

A few counts support this clonotype. This chain links TRBV27 with TRBJ2-3; TRBD2 matches at 8 bases. Per the germline V gene, CDR1 is MNHEY and CDR2 is SMNVEV (reference sequence). The CDR3 runs to 15 residues. With 3 bases clipped from V and 5 bases from J, the junction kept 7 bases outside the gene matches. The CDR3 sequence is CASSFFGGAGDTQYF. In nucleotides, the CDR3 is TGTGCCAGCAGTTTTTTCGGGGGGGCCGGAGATACGCAGTATTTT.

This clonotype was detected ten times or more. The chain employs TRBV29-1 and TRBJ2-7, with 9 bases matching TRBD1. J gave up 2 bases and V 4 bases, and 3 bases lay outside the gene matches. There are 13 residues in the CDR3. Germline CDR1 SQVTM, CDR2 ANQGSEA. The CDR3 nucleotides read TGCAGCGTTGGGGGGACAGGGACCTACGAGCAGTACTTC. Amino acids: CSVGGTGTYEQYF.

The chain combines TRBV3-1 with TRBJ2-5; 14 bases agree with TRBD2. Germline CDR1 and CDR2: LGHDT and YNNKEL (reference sequence). V dropped 1 base and J dropped 4; count of bases not matched to a gene: 5. The CDR3 extends over 17 amino acids. This CDR3 is CASSQGLAGGQVETQYF. CDR3 bases: TGTGCCAGCAGCCAAGGACTAGCGGGGGGGCAGGTAGAGACCCAGTACTTC.

This clonotype was seen only a few times. The chain is built from TRBV5-5 and TRBJ1-2, with unresolved D. V was cut by 0 bases and J by 1 base, with 7 bases left in between. Germline loops: CDR1 SGHKS, CDR2 YYEKEE (reference sequence). This CDR3 is built from 14 residues. The CDR3 sequence is CASSLVRFNYGYTF. In DNA form, the CDR3 reads TGTGCCAGCAGCTTGGTTCGCTTTAACTATGGCTACACCTTC.

This chain connects TRBV11-2 to TRBJ2-4; D is possibly TRBD1 or TRBD2 (5 bases each). Germline V gene sequence: CDR1 SGHAT, CDR2 FQNNGV. The CDR3 runs 17 residues. V lost 4 bases to trimming and J lost 0 bases, with 16 bases between them. DNA for the CDR3: TGTGCCAGCAGCTCGGGACGGGGCCGGCAAGCCAAAAACATTCAGTACTTC. Its translation: CASSSGRGRQAKNIQYF. The whole variable domain, filled in from reference TRBV11-2 and TRBJ2-4, reads EAGVAQSPRYKIIEKRQSVAFWCNPISGHATLYWYQQILGQGPKLLIQFQNNGVVDDSQLPKDRFSAERLKGVDSTLKIQPAKLEDSAVYLCASSSGRGRQAKNIQYFGAGTRLSVL.

This clonotype was counted a few times. The chain is built from TRBV7-3 and TRBJ2-1, with 8 bases aligning to TRBD2. The CDR3 sequence is 16 residues long. The V and J ends lost 2 bases and 3 bases, in that order; junction bases with no gene match: 6. Germline V gene lookup returns CDR1 SGHTA and CDR2 FQGTGA. The CDR3 DNA follows: TGTGCCAGCAGCTTACTGGCGGGAGGATTCTACAATGAGCAGTTCTTC. Residues: CASSLLAGGFYNEQFF.